These 31 T cell receptor beta chains originate from one sample sequenced in a study of shared clonotypes between healthy human individuals. TCRdb's copy holds only in-frame clones and misses some; the assay was immunoSEQ multiplex PCR. Among 70,000 to 95,000 clones listed, around 57% were seen once. Sequenced material: memory CD8+ T cells sorted from blood. Subset reported: CD45RO+ cells pooled with CCR7-negative TemRA cells. Source of these receptors: a man aged 30 to 45 in good health.

This chain uses TRBV7-6 with TRBJ2-2; D may be TRBD1 (7 bases). Germline loops: CDR1 SGHVS, CDR2 FNYEAQ. The CDR3 totals 14 residues. The V end was cut by 3 bases, the J end by 6 bases, with 11 bases between. This CDR3 is CASSFPRGAGELFF. Written as DNA, the CDR3 is TGTGCCAGCAGCTTCCCCAGGGGGGCCGGGGAGCTGTTTTTT.

This sequence joins TRBV6-5 and TRBJ2-7, with a possible D match to TRBD2 (6 bases). Germline V gene sequence: CDR1 MNHEY, CDR2 SVGAGI. The CDR3 has 14 residues. Trimming pared 7 bases from V and 0 bases from J, leaving 13 bases between. CDR3 sequence (DNA): TGTGCCAGCACTAGAGGGACTGGCTCCTACGAGCAGTACTTC. Its translation: CASTRGTGSYEQYF.

This clone was seen ten or more times. This chain joins TRBV15 and TRBJ2-1; 7 bases fit TRBD1. Per germline, CDR1 LNHNV and CDR2 YYDKDF (reference sequence). The CDR3 loop spans 15 amino acids. Losses at the gene ends were 0 bases for V and 4 bases for J; bases not matched to a gene: 3. Here the CDR3 DNA reads TGTGCCACCAGCAGAGATCCGGGACAGTACAATGAGCAGTTCTTC. It is translated as CATSRDPGQYNEQFF.

The chain has TRBV5-1 and TRBJ2-1; 7 bases match TRBD2. This CDR3 spans 14 amino acids. V was clipped by 6 bases and J by 2 bases; unmatched bases: 5. Looked up from germline, CDR1 is SGHRS and CDR2 is YFSETQ. The CDR3 protein is CASTLGGTYNEQFF. CDR3 DNA sequence: TGCGCCAGCACCCTGGGGGGGACCTACAATGAGCAGTTCTTC.

This clone was observed a few times. J is TRBJ1-2 and V is TRBV7-8; D might be TRBD1 (5 bases). This CDR3 contains 14 residues. Germline V lookup: CDR1 SGHVS, CDR2 FQNEAQ. The V and J ends lost 5 bases and 8 bases respectively, with 18 bases between them. The CDR3 is CASSPVRTNSGYTF. The CDR3 nucleotides read TGTGCCAGCAGCCCCGTCAGGACAAACTCGGGCTACACCTTC.

The gene calls are TRBV11-3 and TRBJ2-3; tentatively, D is TRBD1 (6 bases). The CDR3 consists of 14 residues. CDR1 is SGHNT, CDR2 YENEEA, per germline. Trimming stripped 5 bases from V and 4 bases from J, with 13 bases between. CDR3 bases: TGTGCCAGCAGCGCCTCGACAGGTCCAGATACGCAGTATTTT. Amino acid sequence: CASSASTGPDTQYF.

V gene TRBV7-9 combines with J gene TRBJ1-5; D may be TRBD1 (6 bases). V gave up 5 bases and J gave up 1 base, with 15 bases separating them. The length of the CDR3 is 16 residues. Germline V gene data show CDR1 as SEHNR and CDR2 as FQNEAQ (reference sequence). CDR3 loop: CASSLTGTSSNQPQHF. CDR3 coding DNA: TGTGCCAGCAGCCTTACCGGGACATCCAGCAATCAGCCCCAGCATTTT.

Only a few counts were recorded for this clone. The rearrangement links TRBV7-9 to TRBJ1-1; D gene uncertain. Germline V gene lookup returns CDR1 SEHNR and CDR2 FQNEAQ (reference sequence). This CDR3 comprises 12 residues. Trimming took 3 bases from V and 6 from J, leaving 8 bases between them. CDR3 in amino acids: CASSFPLSEAFF. CDR3 nucleotides: TGTGCCAGCAGCTTTCCCCTATCTGAAGCTTTCTTT.

The chain couples TRBV11-2 to TRBJ2-7; the D gene is possibly TRBD2 (5 bases). The V gene's germline CDR1 is SGHAT and CDR2 FQNNGV. The CDR3 is made up of 13 amino acids. Trimming shortened V by 1 base and J by 3 bases, and 7 bases separated the two germline ends. The CDR3, as DNA: TGTGCCAGCAGCTTAGTAGGAGGCTACGAGCAGTACTTC. The encoded protein is CASSLVGGYEQYF.

This clone appeared once. The gene calls are TRBV28 and TRBJ1-1; no clear D. Trimming pared 3 bases from V and 1 base from J, leaving 9 bases between. The length of the CDR3 is 14 residues. From germline, CDR1 is MDHEN and CDR2 SYDVKM. The CDR3 bases are TGTGCCAGCAGTTTTCACCCGGGGAACACTGAAGCTTTCTTT. It translates to CASSFHPGNTEAFF.

This chain joins TRBV25-1 and TRBJ1-4, with D unclear. V lost 4 bases and J 8 bases, leaving 11 bases between the germline ends. The CDR3 is 13 residues long. Germline V gene sequence: CDR1 MGHDK, CDR2 SYGVNS. The CDR3 DNA follows: TGTGCCAGCAGTGGGGCCCCAAAGGAAAAACTGTTTTTT. Protein sequence: CASSGAPKEKLFF.

The V and J genes are TRBV27 and TRBJ2-3; D not certain. Looked up from germline, CDR1 is MNHEY and CDR2 is SMNVEV (reference sequence). V was pared by 2 bases and J by 2 bases, with 8 bases between. The CDR3 contains 14 residues. This CDR3 reads CASSLAQATDTQYF. Written as DNA, the CDR3 is TGTGCCAGCAGTTTAGCCCAGGCCACAGATACGCAGTATTTT.

This clone was recorded a few times. The chain couples TRBV2 to TRBJ2-7; D perhaps matches TRBD2 (5 bases). This CDR3 has 11 residues. Germline loops: CDR1 SNHLY, CDR2 FYNNEI. The V gene lost 10 bases and the J gene lost 1 base, with 8 bases spanning the gap. CDR3 bases: TGTGCCACGGACTCTTCCTACGAGCAGTACTTC. Protein sequence: CATDSSYEQYF.

V gene TRBV7-8 combines with J gene TRBJ2-1, with TRBD1 identical over 9 bases. Germline V gene data show CDR1 as SGHVS and CDR2 as FQNEAQ. The CDR3 is made up of 16 amino acids. With 1 base clipped from V and 6 bases from J, the junction kept 7 bases outside the gene matches. CDR3 amino acids: CASSLEAGQGGNEQFF. The CDR3, as DNA: TGTGCCAGCAGCTTAGAAGCGGGACAGGGCGGCAATGAGCAGTTCTTC.

The rearrangement links TRBV15 to TRBJ1-2; no clear D. The CDR3 has 17 amino acids. Germline CDR1 is LNHNV and CDR2 is YYDKDF (reference sequence). Deletions cut 4 bases from V and 4 bases from J, with 22 bases between. The DNA for the CDR3 is TGTGCCACCAGCATCAGTACACGGTGTGGAAAGACCTATGGCTACACCTTC. Encoded protein: CATSISTRCGKTYGYTF.

The chain is built from TRBV4-1 and TRBJ2-3, with 8 bases identical to TRBD2. The V gene end was trimmed by 1 base and the J gene end by 3 bases; junction bases not matched to a gene: 6. The CDR3 runs 16 residues. Germline V gene lookup returns CDR1 MGHRA and CDR2 YSYEKL. The CDR3 protein is CASSQGAGVRTDTQYF. The DNA for the CDR3 is TGCGCCAGCAGCCAAGGAGCGGGAGTGAGGACAGATACGCAGTATTTT.

This sequence joins TRBV30 and TRBJ1-3, with TRBD1 as a possible D gene (5 bases). Trimming removed 4 bases at V and 2 bases at J, with 15 bases between. The length of the CDR3 is 15 residues. Germline V gene lookup returns CDR1 GTSNPN and CDR2 SVGIG (reference sequence). The CDR3, as DNA: TGTGCCTGGAAACCCAGCCCGGGACCTGGAAACACCATATATTTT. As protein: CAWKPSPGPGNTIYF.

V usage is TRBV15 and J usage is TRBJ2-3, with 8 bases fitting TRBD1. V lost 4 bases and J lost 1; bases outside the gene matches: 7. CDR3 length equals 16 residues. Germline-derived CDR1 and CDR2 are LNHNV and YYDKDF (reference sequence). CDR3: CATSIRTGYRTDTQYF. CDR3 coding DNA: TGTGCCACCAGCATCCGGACAGGGTATCGCACAGATACGCAGTATTTT.

In nucleotides, the CDR3 is TGTGCCAGCAGTGACCGGCCAGGGGGCAACGATGAGCAGTTCTTC. It encodes CASSDRPGGNDEQFF. J is TRBJ2-1 and V is TRBV6-4; 8 nucleotides align to TRBD1. Germline V gene lookup returns CDR1 MRHNA and CDR2 SNTAGT. This CDR3 has 15 amino acids. The junction had 8 bases not matched to a gene; V was cut back by 2 bases and J by 8 bases.

The V gene is TRBV25-1, the J gene TRBJ2-1, with TRBD2 matching over 7 bases. Trimming cost V 1 base and J 10 bases; bases outside gene matches: 10. The CDR3 runs 15 residues. In germline, CDR1 is MGHDK, CDR2 SYGVNS. CDR3 region: CASSESSGTSREQFF. The CDR3 coding sequence is TGTGCCAGCAGTGAATCCAGCGGGACTTCACGGGAGCAGTTCTTC.

The chain uses TRBV28 and TRBJ2-7, with D possibly TRBD2 on 7 matching bases. Trimming removed 8 bases from V and 0 bases from J, with 20 bases in between. CDR3 length: 16 amino acids. Germline CDR1 is MDHEN and CDR2 is SYDVKM. The CDR3 bases are TGTGCCAGCGGGGGGGCTAAGGACAGTCTCTCCTACGAGCAGTACTTC. Protein product: CASGGAKDSLSYEQYF.

CDR3 nucleotides: TGTGCCAGCAGCTGGACAGGGGGGTATGGCTACACCTTC. Residues: CASSWTGGYGYTF. The chain combines TRBV7-5 with TRBJ1-2; the table's D call TRBD1 went unverified against the DNA. TRBV7-5 is noted as a pseudogene. The CDR3 has 13 residues.

This chain uses TRBV2 with TRBJ2-1; possible D gene TRBD1, 5 bases. With 3 bases removed from V and 2 bases from J, the gap between germline ends came to 8 bases. The CDR3 runs to 14 residues. Germline V gives CDR1 SNHLY, CDR2 FYNNEI. CDR3 coding DNA: TGTGCCAGCAGTGATCTAGGGGCCTACAATGAGCAGTTCTTC. It is translated as CASSDLGAYNEQFF.

The rearrangement joins TRBV13 to TRBJ2-5; D gene ambiguous. CDR3 size: 14 residues. Germline V lookup: CDR1 PRHDT, CDR2 FYEKMQ (reference sequence). V was cut by 5 bases and J by 0 bases, with 10 bases left in between. The CDR3 protein is CASSPDRYQETQYF. The DNA of the CDR3 is TGTGCCAGCAGCCCTGACCGGTACCAAGAGACCCAGTACTTC.

This clone was seen only once. This chain links TRBV7-8 with TRBJ2-7; 8 bases are a match to TRBD2. The CDR3 covers 14 residues. Germline V gene data show CDR1 as SGHVS and CDR2 as FQNEAQ. With 4 bases clipped from V and 4 bases from J, the junction kept 6 bases outside the gene matches. CDR3 nucleotide sequence: TGTGCCAGCAGCTCTCCGGGACTAGAGTACGAGCAGTACTTC. Residues: CASSSPGLEYEQYF.

The chain joins TRBV29-1 to TRBJ2-1; no clear D. The germline CDR1 and CDR2 sequences are SQVTM and ANQGSEA. V lost 2 bases and J lost 5, with 13 bases in between. This CDR3 has 14 residues. The chain's CDR3 is CSVETLFGNNEQFF. The CDR3 nucleotides read TGCAGCGTTGAAACGCTTTTCGGAAACAATGAGCAGTTCTTC.

The CDR3 sequence is CASSFPVRDLTDTQYF. The CDR3 DNA reads TGTGCCAGCAGCTTCCCGGTCCGGGACCTCACAGATACGCAGTATTTT. The genes are TRBV7-9 and TRBJ2-3, with D perhaps matching TRBD1 or TRBD2 (5 bases each). Germline V gene lookup returns CDR1 SEHNR and CDR2 FQNEAQ (reference sequence). This CDR3 contains 16 residues. The germline V and J ends were trimmed by 3 bases and 2 bases, with 15 bases remaining between them.

V and J are TRBV7-2 and TRBJ2-1, with a weak D call TRBD1 (6 bases). Germline CDR1 SGHTA, CDR2 FQGNSA. The CDR3 spans 17 residues. The V end lost 0 bases, the J end lost 6 bases, and 18 bases lay between the germline ends. The CDR3 DNA is TGTGCCAGCAGCTTAGCGAAAGGGGGTCGGCTACTCAATGAGCAGTTCTTC. It encodes CASSLAKGGRLLNEQFF.

V gene TRBV2 combines with J gene TRBJ2-2; D is unclear. CDR1 is SNHLY and CDR2 is FYNNEI in the germline V gene. V was clipped by 3 bases and J by 7 bases, with 9 bases between them. This CDR3 region has 13 residues. The CDR3 DNA reads as TGTGCCAGCAGTGATAAGTACGACGGGGAGCTGTTTTTT. Protein sequence: CASSDKYDGELFF.

This clone was recorded many times. This chain uses TRBV5-6 with TRBJ2-5; no firm D call. Germline CDR1 is SGHDT and CDR2 is YYEEEE. The CDR3 consists of 14 residues. V dropped 0 bases and J dropped 3 bases, with 9 bases sitting between them. The CDR3 loop is CASSLDGREETQYF. The DNA of the CDR3 is TGTGCCAGCAGCTTGGATGGACGGGAAGAGACCCAGTACTTC. Looking up the rest from reference TRBV5-6 and TRBJ2-5 gives the full variable domain: DAGVTQSPTHLIKTRGQQVTLRCSPKSGHDTVSWYQQALGQGPQFIFQYYEEEERQRGNFPDRFSGHQFPNYSSELNVNALLLGDSALYLCASSLDGREETQYFGPGTRLLVL.

This clone was observed many times. Other DNA sequences in this specimen translate into the identical CDR3. This sequence joins TRBV11-3 and TRBJ1-1, with D unclear. CDR1 and CDR2 (germline): SGHNT, YENEEA. CDR3 size: 14 residues. Trimming left V 0 bases short and J 1 base short, with 6 bases between. CDR3 sequence reads: CASSLDSGNTEAFF. Here the CDR3 DNA reads TGTGCCAGCAGCTTAGATTCAGGGAACACTGAAGCTTTCTTT.